One and the same sample provided the 27 T cell receptor beta chains below, sequenced in a study of T-cell reconstitution after alpha-beta-depleted transplantation in children. Unique molecular identifiers were incorporated into the prepared TCRbeta library. TCRdb re-derived calls from the PCR reads in MiXCR, one entry per CDR3 protein. The sample yields roughly 590,000 distinct CDR3 sequences, around 16% seen once. Sample: PBMCs from the stem cell graft donor, taken from the stem cell graft. These receptors were taken from a human donor who donated a stem cell graft to a child with acute myeloid leukemia.

The genes are TRBV7-9 and TRBJ2-7; TRBD1 matches at 7 bases. CDR1 SEHNR and CDR2 FQNEAQ come from the germline V gene (reference sequence). Unmatched junction bases numbered 5, after V lost 3 bases and J lost 0 bases. There are 15 residues in the CDR3. For the CDR3, the DNA is TGTGCCAGCAGCTTCGGACAGGCTAGCTCCTACGAGCAGTACGTC. Protein product: CASSFGQASSYEQYV.

This clonotype showed up many times. The V call is TRBV20-1, the J call TRBJ2-7, with D perhaps TRBD2 (6 bases). V lost 1 base and J 0 bases, leaving 10 bases between the germline ends. CDR3 size: 14 residues. The germline CDR1 and CDR2 sequences are DFQATT and SNEGSKA (reference sequence). CDR3 sequence: CSARGAGSSYEQYV. The CDR3 bases are TGCAGTGCTAGAGGGGCGGGGAGCTCCTACGAGCAGTACGTC.

The table lists this clonotype with many counts. This CDR3 reads CSARVAAVEQFF. CDR3 nucleotides: TGCAGTGCTAGAGTGGCGGCGGTTGAGCAGTTCTTC. This sequence joins TRBV20-1 and TRBJ2-1; D is unresolved. Germline loops: CDR1 DFQATT, CDR2 SNEGSKA (reference sequence). Trimming left V 1 base short and J 9 bases short, with 10 bases between. The CDR3 extends over 12 amino acids.

The V and J genes are TRBV4-1 and TRBJ1-4; D gene ambiguous. The CDR3 loop spans 14 amino acids. The V gene lost 1 base and the J gene lost 0 bases, with 3 bases spanning the gap. Germline CDR1 MGHRA, CDR2 YSYEKL. In DNA form, the CDR3 reads TGCGCCAGCAGCCAAGTCGCAACTAATGAAAAACTGTTTTTT. This gives the protein CASSQVATNEKLFF.

This clonotype was observed a few times. The chain links TRBV12-3 or TRBV12-4 to TRBJ2-1; D is ambiguous. The V and J ends lost 5 bases and 8 bases respectively, with 13 bases between them. This CDR3 has 13 amino acids. The CDR3 reads CASSGPNFHEQFF. The CDR3 nucleotides are TGTGCCAGCAGTGGCCCCAATTTCCATGAGCAGTTCTTC.

This clonotype was recorded at least ten times. The chain couples TRBV29-1 to TRBJ2-7, with D tentatively TRBD2 (5 bases). Germline V gene lookup returns CDR1 SQVTM and CDR2 ANQGSEA. This CDR3 region has 12 residues. V was trimmed by 8 bases and J by 2 bases, leaving 13 bases between them. Written as DNA, the CDR3 is TGCAGCACACGGACGGGGACCTACGAGCAGTACTTC. Protein: CSTRTGTYEQYF.

This chain links TRBV7-9 with TRBJ2-3; D is uncertain. V was clipped by 7 bases and J by 5 bases, with 13 bases between them. The CDR3 sequence is 13 residues long. Germline V CDR1 and CDR2: SEHNR, FQNEAQ (reference sequence). DNA for the CDR3: TGTGCCAGCATCGGACGAGATGGAGATACGCAGTATTTT. As protein: CASIGRDGDTQYF.

A few counts support this clonotype. V is TRBV5-5 and J is TRBJ1-6, with 7 bases fitting TRBD1. J gave up 9 bases and V 4 bases, and 10 bases lay outside the gene matches. The CDR3 is 15 amino acids. Germline V gives CDR1 SGHKS, CDR2 YYEKEE (reference sequence). The CDR3 loop is CASSRTTGVASPLHF. CDR3 sequence (DNA): TGTGCCAGCAGCCGGACTACAGGGGTGGCTTCACCCCTCCACTTT.

This clonotype has at least ten counts. The J gene is TRBJ2-7, the V gene TRBV6-4, with TRBD2 identical over 11 bases. This CDR3 comprises 15 residues. Trimming cost V 1 base and J 6 bases; bases outside gene matches: 5. Germline lookup yields CDR1 MRHNA and CDR2 SNTAGT. CDR3 amino acids: CASSDFSGGASEQYF. DNA of the CDR3: TGTGCCAGCAGTGACTTTAGCGGGGGGGCTAGCGAGCAGTACTTC.

This sequence joins TRBV20-1 and TRBJ1-5, with TRBD1 matching over 8 bases. In germline, CDR1 is DFQATT, CDR2 SNEGSKA (reference sequence). This CDR3 contains 14 residues. V lost 2 bases, J lost 4 bases, and 4 bases stayed unmatched. CDR3 region: CSARSDRENQPQHF. The CDR3, as DNA: TGCAGTGCTAGATCGGACAGGGAGAATCAGCCCCAGCATTTT.

This clonotype was found many times. The rearrangement links TRBV20-1 to TRBJ2-3; the D is unclear. Germline V CDR1 and CDR2: DFQATT, SNEGSKA (reference sequence). V was pared by 2 bases and J by 1 base, with 7 bases between. The CDR3 contains 13 residues. CDR3 bases: TGCAGTGCTAGAAAGGACGGCACAGATACGCAGTATTTT. This codes for CSARKDGTDTQYF.

This clonotype was counted only a few times. The chain uses TRBV6-1 and TRBJ1-6; D call uncertain. Germline CDR1 reads MNHNS; CDR2 reads SASEGT. This CDR3 spans 15 amino acids. The V end was cut by 6 bases, the J end by 6 bases, with 15 bases between. CDR3 in amino acids: CASRVRVVGNSPLHF. DNA for the CDR3: TGTGCCAGCAGGGTAAGGGTGGTCGGTAATTCACCCCTCCACTTT.

There are many counts of this clonotype. The chain uses TRBV20-1 and TRBJ2-5; D is undetermined. The CDR3 totals 9 residues. Trimming took 3 bases from V and 6 from J, leaving 2 bases between them. The V gene's germline CDR1 is DFQATT and CDR2 SNEGSKA (reference sequence). The CDR3 sequence is CSARKTQYF. The CDR3 bases are TGCAGTGCTAGGAAGACCCAGTACTTC.

This clonotype has ten or more counts. The V call is TRBV15, the J call TRBJ1-1, with D unresolved. CDR1 and CDR2 from the germline V gene are LNHNV and YYDKDF (reference sequence). The V and J ends lost 1 base and 1 base respectively, with 10 bases between them. The CDR3 is 15 amino acids. This CDR3 is CATSRGRQANTEAFF. The CDR3 region has the DNA TGTGCCACCAGCAGAGGTAGGCAGGCGAACACTGAAGCTTTCTTT. The whole variable domain, filled in from reference TRBV15 and TRBJ1-1, reads DAMVIQNPRYQVTQFGKPVTLSCSQTLNHNVMYWYQQKSSQAPKLLFHYYDKDFNNEADTPDNFQSRRPNTSFCFLDIRSPGLGDTAMYLCATSRGRQANTEAFFGQGTRLTVV.

J is TRBJ1-2 and V is TRBV7-9, with D possibly TRBD1 on 6 matching bases. The CDR3 contains 15 residues. V lost 8 bases and J 4 bases, leaving 20 bases between the germline ends. From germline, CDR1 is SEHNR and CDR2 FQNEAQ (reference sequence). The CDR3 protein is CASSSPRGGAYGYTF. In DNA, the CDR3 is TGTGCCAGCTCCTCTCCCCGGGGGGGCGCCTATGGCTACACCTTC. Complete variable domain (other parts from reference TRBV7-9 and TRBJ1-2): DTGVSQNPRHKITKRGQNVTFRCDPISEHNRLYWYRQTLGQGPEFLTYFQNEAQLEKSRLLSDRFSAERPKGSFSTLEIQRTEQGDSAMYLCASSSPRGGAYGYTFGSGTRLTVV.

This clonotype was seen just once. The chain couples TRBV28 to TRBJ1-6; no definite D call. The V and J ends lost 2 bases and 0 bases respectively, with 11 bases between them. Germline V CDR1 and CDR2: MDHEN, SYDVKM. This CDR3 spans 17 amino acids. CDR3 DNA sequence: TGTGCCAGCAGTTTAGGATACTCTAGCTCCTATAATTCACCCCTCCACTTT. It yields the protein CASSLGYSSSYNSPLHF.

This clonotype has a count of ten or more. J is TRBJ1-1 and V is TRBV5-1; D gene unclear. The CDR3 spans 11 residues. From germline, CDR1 is SGHRS and CDR2 YFSETQ. V lost 4 bases and J lost 4, with 5 bases in between. CDR3 DNA sequence: TGCGCCAGCAGCGGTAGCACTGAAGCTTTCTTT. Its translation: CASSGSTEAFF.

This clonotype has at least ten counts. V is TRBV20-1 and J is TRBJ2-1; 7 bases match TRBD1. Germline V gene sequence: CDR1 DFQATT, CDR2 SNEGSKA (reference sequence). V was clipped by 8 bases and J by 8 bases; unmatched bases: 9. The CDR3 sequence is 12 residues long. In nucleotides, the CDR3 is TGCAGTTTGGTACAGGGGAAGGATGAGCAGTTCTTC. Its protein is CSLVQGKDEQFF.

Only a few counts were recorded for this clonotype. A junction boundary mismatches the germline segment, possibly from a read error. The rearrangement joins TRBV6-5 to TRBJ2-3; tentatively, D is TRBD2 (6 bases). Germline lookup yields CDR1 MNHEY and CDR2 SVGAGI. This CDR3 comprises 15 residues. In DNA, the CDR3 is TGTGCCACCAGTTACTCGCCGGGGGTCCAAGATACGCAGTATTTT. Its protein is CATSYSPGVQDTQYF.

This clonotype came up a few times. The V call is TRBV12-3 or TRBV12-4, the J call TRBJ1-1; D uncertain. Trimming shortened V by 3 bases and J by 2 bases, and 7 bases separated the two germline ends. CDR3 length: 13 amino acids. The CDR3 nucleotides are TGTGCCAGCAGTTTCAAGGCCAACACTGAAGCTTTCTTT. As protein: CASSFKANTEAFF.

The chain carries TRBV30 and TRBJ1-1, with D tentatively TRBD1 (6 bases). The ends were cut back, 3 bases at V and 3 bases at J, with 11 bases in the middle. CDR1 is GTSNPN and CDR2 is SVGIG in the germline V gene (reference sequence). The CDR3 totals 13 residues. The CDR3 loop is CAWRFQGHTEAFF. The CDR3, as DNA: TGTGCCTGGAGATTTCAGGGGCACACTGAAGCTTTCTTT.

There are many counts of this clonotype. The chain uses TRBV20-1 and TRBJ2-2; the D gene is possibly TRBD1 (5 bases). From germline, CDR1 is DFQATT and CDR2 SNEGSKA (reference sequence). CDR3 length: 14 residues. Trimming took off 0 bases at V and 5 bases at J, with 10 bases between the two ends. The CDR3 protein is CSARDPRDTGELFF. Written as DNA, the CDR3 is TGCAGTGCTAGAGATCCCAGGGATACCGGGGAGCTGTTTTTT.

This clonotype was recorded a few times. J is TRBJ1-1 and V is TRBV7-9, with a weak D call TRBD1 (5 bases). V was trimmed by 2 bases and J by 11 bases, leaving 12 bases between them. CDR1 is SEHNR, CDR2 FQNEAQ, per germline (reference sequence). This CDR3 has 12 residues. CDR3 sequence reads: CASSLREGTAFF. CDR3 in DNA: TGTGCCAGCAGCTTACGTGAAGGGACGGCTTTCTTT.

This clonotype was counted at least ten times. This rearrangement joins TRBV12-3 or TRBV12-4 to TRBJ1-1; D is ambiguous. The CDR3 is 17 amino acids. With 2 bases removed from V and 4 bases from J, the gap between germline ends came to 20 bases. As DNA, the CDR3 is TGTGCCAGCAGTTTAAAAGGCACAGACTCCATTCGCACTGAAGCTTTCTTT. The encoded protein is CASSLKGTDSIRTEAFF.

This clonotype has at least ten counts. The chain combines TRBV6-5 with TRBJ2-7; D is perhaps TRBD1 (6 bases). The CDR3 sequence is 14 residues long. V lost 0 bases and J lost 3, with 9 bases in between. The germline CDR1 and CDR2 sequences are MNHEY and SVGAGI. This CDR3 reads CASSYSDSIYEQYF. The CDR3 nucleotides are TGTGCCAGCAGTTACTCGGACAGCATCTACGAGCAGTACTTC.

At least ten counts were recorded for this clonotype. The rearrangement joins TRBV6-5 to TRBJ2-7, with D possibly TRBD2 on 6 matching bases. V was trimmed by 2 bases and J by 9 bases, leaving 20 bases between them. The CDR3 covers 15 residues. Germline lookup yields CDR1 MNHEY and CDR2 SVGAGI. Here the CDR3 reads CASSYGSPKLGGQYF. The CDR3 DNA sequence: TGTGCCAGCAGTTACGGGAGCCCAAAATTGGGGGGGCAGTACTTC.

This clonotype came up a few times. The chain links TRBV29-1 to TRBJ2-5; possible D gene TRBD1, 5 bases. The CDR3 covers 11 residues. The germline V and J ends were trimmed by 6 bases and 10 bases, with 15 bases remaining between them. CDR1 is SQVTM, CDR2 ANQGSEA, per germline. This CDR3 reads CSVDTGVYQYF. The CDR3 bases are TGCAGCGTGGATACAGGTGTCTACCAGTACTTC.